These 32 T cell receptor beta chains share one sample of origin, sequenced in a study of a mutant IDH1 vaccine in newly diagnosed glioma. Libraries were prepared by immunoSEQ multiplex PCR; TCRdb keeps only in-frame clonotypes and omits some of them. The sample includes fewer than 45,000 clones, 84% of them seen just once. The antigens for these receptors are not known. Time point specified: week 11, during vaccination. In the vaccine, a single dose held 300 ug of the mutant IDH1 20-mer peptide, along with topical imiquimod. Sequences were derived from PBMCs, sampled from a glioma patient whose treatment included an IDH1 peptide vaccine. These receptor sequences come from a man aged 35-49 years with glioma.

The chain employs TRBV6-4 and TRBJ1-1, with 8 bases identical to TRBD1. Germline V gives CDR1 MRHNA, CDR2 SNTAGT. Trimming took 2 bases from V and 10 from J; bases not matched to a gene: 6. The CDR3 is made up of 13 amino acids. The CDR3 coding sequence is TGTGCCAGCAGTGACCGCCAGGGGGCTCGAGCTTTCTTT. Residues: CASSDRQGARAFF.

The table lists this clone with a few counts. This CDR3 is CASSYSMRGDEQYF. Here the CDR3 DNA reads TGTGCCAGCAGTTACTCGATGCGGGGTGACGAGCAGTACTTC. V is TRBV6-6 and J is TRBJ2-7; TRBD2 is a possible D gene (6 bases). Trimming shortened V by 0 bases and J by 5 bases, and 11 bases separated the two germline ends. The CDR3 covers 14 residues. Germline V gives CDR1 MNHNY, CDR2 SVGAGI (reference sequence).

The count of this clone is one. This CDR3 is CASSLSRPGGPNTGELFF. The CDR3 nucleotides are TGCGCCAGCAGCCTCTCCCGGCCGGGAGGGCCAAACACCGGGGAGCTGTTTTTT. This chain links TRBV4-1 with TRBJ2-2; 8 bases line up with TRBD2. The CDR3 loop spans 18 amino acids. Per the germline V gene, CDR1 is MGHRA and CDR2 is YSYEKL. With V trimmed by 4 bases and J by 2 bases, 12 bases remained unmatched.

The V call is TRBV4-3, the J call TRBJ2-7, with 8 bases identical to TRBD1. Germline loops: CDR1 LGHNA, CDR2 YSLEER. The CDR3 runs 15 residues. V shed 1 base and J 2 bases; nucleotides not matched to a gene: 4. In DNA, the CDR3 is TGCGCCAGCAGCCAAGGTAGGACAGGGACCTACGAGCAGTACTTC. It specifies CASSQGRTGTYEQYF.

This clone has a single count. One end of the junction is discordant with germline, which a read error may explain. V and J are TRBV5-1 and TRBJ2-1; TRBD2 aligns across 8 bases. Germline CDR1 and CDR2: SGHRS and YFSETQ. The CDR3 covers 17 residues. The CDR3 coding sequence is TGCGCCAGCAGCTTGGAGGAGTGGACTAGCTCCAACAATGAGCAGTTCTTC. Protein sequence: CASSLEEWTSSNNEQFF.

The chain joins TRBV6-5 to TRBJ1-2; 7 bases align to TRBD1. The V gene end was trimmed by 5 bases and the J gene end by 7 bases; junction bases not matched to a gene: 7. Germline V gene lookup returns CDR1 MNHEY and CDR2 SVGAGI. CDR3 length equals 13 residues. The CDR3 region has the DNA TGTGCCAGCAGTGTGACAGGGAGTGGTGGCTACACCTTC. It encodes CASSVTGSGGYTF.

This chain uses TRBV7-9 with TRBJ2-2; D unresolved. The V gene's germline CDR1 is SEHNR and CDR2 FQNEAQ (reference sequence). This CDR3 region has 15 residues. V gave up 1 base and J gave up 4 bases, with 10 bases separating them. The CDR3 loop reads CASSLGLSGTGELFF. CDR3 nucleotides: TGTGCCAGCAGCTTAGGATTGTCTGGCACCGGGGAGCTGTTTTTT.

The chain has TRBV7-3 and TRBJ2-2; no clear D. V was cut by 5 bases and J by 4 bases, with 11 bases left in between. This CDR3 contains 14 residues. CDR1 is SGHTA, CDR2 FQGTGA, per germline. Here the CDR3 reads CASSPHLGTGELFF. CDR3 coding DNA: TGTGCCAGCAGCCCTCACCTGGGCACCGGGGAGCTGTTTTTT.

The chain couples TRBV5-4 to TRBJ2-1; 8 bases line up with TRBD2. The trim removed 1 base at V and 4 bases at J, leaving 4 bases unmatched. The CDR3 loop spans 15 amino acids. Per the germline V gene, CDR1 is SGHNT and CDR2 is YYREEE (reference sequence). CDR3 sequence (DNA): TGTGCCAGCAGCTTGTGGTCTAGCGGGTACAATGAGCAGTTCTTC. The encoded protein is CASSLWSSGYNEQFF.

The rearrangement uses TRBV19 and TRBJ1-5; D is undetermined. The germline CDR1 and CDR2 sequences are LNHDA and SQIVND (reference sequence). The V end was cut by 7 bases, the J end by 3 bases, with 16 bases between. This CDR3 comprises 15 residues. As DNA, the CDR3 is TGTGCCAGTAAACTTTCGGACCTCCTCAATCAGCCCCAGCATTTT. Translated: CASKLSDLLNQPQHF.

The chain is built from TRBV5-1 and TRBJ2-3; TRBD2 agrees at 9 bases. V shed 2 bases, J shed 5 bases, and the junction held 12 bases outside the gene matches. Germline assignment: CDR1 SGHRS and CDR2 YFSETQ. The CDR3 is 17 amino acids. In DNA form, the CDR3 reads TGCGCCAGCAGCTTCCTTTCCCTAGCGGGATTTGGAGATACGCAGTATTTT. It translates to CASSFLSLAGFGDTQYF.

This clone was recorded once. Here the CDR3 DNA reads TGTGCCAGCAGTTCTCAGGGGGGTAGCTATGGCTACACCTTC. This sequence encodes CASSSQGGSYGYTF. V gene TRBV27 combines with J gene TRBJ1-2, with TRBD1 identical over 7 bases. Trimming at V came to 4 bases and at J to 4 bases, leaving 6 bases not matched to a gene. The germline V gene encodes CDR1 MNHEY and CDR2 SMNVEV (reference sequence). CDR3 size: 14 residues.

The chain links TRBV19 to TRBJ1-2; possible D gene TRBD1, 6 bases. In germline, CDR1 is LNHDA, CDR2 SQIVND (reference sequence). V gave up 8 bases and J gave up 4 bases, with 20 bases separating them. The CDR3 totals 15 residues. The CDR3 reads CASETRFGGRYGYTF. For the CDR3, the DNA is TGTGCCAGTGAGACTCGCTTTGGGGGCCGCTATGGCTACACCTTC.

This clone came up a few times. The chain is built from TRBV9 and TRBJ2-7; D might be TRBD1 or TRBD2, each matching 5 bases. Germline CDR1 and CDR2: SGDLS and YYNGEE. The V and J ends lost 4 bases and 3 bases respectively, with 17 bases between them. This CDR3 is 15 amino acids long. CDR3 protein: CASSLSVGRGYEQYF. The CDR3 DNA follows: TGTGCCAGCAGCCTCTCGGTGGGACGGGGCTACGAGCAGTACTTC.

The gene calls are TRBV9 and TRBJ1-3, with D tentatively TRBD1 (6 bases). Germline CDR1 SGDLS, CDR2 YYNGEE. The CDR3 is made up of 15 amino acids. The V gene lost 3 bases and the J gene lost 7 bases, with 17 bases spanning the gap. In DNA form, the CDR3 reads TGTGCCAGCAGCGGAAACAGGGTAGTAGGCAACACCATATATTTT. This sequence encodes CASSGNRVVGNTIYF.

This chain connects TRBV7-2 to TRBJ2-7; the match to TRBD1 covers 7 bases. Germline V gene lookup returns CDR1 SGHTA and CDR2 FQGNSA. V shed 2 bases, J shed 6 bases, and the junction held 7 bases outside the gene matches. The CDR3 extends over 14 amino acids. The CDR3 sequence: CASSLTGVLTEQYF. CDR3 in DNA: TGTGCCAGCAGCTTAACAGGGGTACTCACCGAGCAGTACTTC.

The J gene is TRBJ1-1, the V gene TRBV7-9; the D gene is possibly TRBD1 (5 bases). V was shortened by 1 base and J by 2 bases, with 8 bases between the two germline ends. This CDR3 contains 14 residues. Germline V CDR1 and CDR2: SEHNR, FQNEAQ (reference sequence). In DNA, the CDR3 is TGTGCCAGCAGCTTAGGGGGGATAAACACTGAAGCTTTCTTT. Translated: CASSLGGINTEAFF.

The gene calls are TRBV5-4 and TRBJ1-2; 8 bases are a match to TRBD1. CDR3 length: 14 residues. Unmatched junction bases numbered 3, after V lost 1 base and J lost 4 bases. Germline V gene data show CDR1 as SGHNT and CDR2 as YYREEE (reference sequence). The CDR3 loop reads CASSLTGGFYGYTF. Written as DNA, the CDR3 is TGTGCCAGCAGCTTGACAGGGGGATTCTATGGCTACACCTTC.

In DNA, the CDR3 is TGTGCCAGCAGCGTAGGGATGGGGTTCTCTGAAAAACTGTTTTTT. This sequence encodes CASSVGMGFSEKLFF. This chain joins TRBV9 and TRBJ1-4, with D hard to call. The CDR3 runs to 15 residues. Germline CDR1 is SGDLS and CDR2 is YYNGEE. V dropped 0 bases and J dropped 7 bases, with 13 bases sitting between them.

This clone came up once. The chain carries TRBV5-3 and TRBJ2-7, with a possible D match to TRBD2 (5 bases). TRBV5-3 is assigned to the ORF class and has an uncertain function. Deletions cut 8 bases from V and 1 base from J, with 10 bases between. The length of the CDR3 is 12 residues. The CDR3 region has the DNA TGTGCCAGCCCCTCGGGGTCCTACGAGCAGTACTTC. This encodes CASPSGSYEQYF.

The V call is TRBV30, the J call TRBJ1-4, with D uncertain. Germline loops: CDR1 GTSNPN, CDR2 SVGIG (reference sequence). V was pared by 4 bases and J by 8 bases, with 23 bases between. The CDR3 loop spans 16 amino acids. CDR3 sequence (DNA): TGTGCCTGGACTCCGAGCGCCGGGTGGGTTGTAGAAAAACTGTTTTTT. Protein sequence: CAWTPSAGWVVEKLFF.

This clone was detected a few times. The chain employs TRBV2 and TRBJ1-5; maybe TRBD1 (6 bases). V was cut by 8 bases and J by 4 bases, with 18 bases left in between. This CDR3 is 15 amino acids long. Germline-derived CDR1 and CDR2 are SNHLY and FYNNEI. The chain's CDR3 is CASRPRDNINQPQHF. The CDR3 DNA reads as TGTGCCAGCCGTCCCCGGGACAATATTAATCAGCCCCAGCATTTT.

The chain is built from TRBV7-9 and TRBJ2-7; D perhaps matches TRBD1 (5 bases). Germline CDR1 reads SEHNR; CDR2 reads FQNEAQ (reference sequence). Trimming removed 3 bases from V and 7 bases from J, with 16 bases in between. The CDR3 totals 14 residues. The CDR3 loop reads CASSFYRSDGEQYF. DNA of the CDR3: TGTGCCAGCAGCTTCTACAGGTCCGATGGGGAGCAGTACTTC.

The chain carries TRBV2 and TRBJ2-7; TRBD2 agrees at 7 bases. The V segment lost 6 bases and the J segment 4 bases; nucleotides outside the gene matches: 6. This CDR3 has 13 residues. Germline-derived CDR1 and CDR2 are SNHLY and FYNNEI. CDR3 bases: TGTGCCAGCAGGGGCGGGAGTCCTTACGAGCAGTACTTC. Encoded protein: CASRGGSPYEQYF.

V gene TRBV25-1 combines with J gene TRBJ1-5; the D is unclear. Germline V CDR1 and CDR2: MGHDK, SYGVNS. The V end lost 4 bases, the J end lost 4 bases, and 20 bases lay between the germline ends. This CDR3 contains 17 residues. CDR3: CASSGSPVEGGNQPQHF. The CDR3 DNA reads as TGTGCCAGCAGTGGAAGTCCGGTCGAAGGAGGGAATCAGCCCCAGCATTTT.

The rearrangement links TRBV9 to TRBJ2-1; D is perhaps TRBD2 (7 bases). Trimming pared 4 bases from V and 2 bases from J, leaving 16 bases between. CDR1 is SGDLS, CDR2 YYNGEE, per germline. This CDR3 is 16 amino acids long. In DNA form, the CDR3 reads TGTGCCAGCAGCTCTCTAGGGGGAGGGGCCTACAATGAGCAGTTCTTC. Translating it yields CASSSLGGGAYNEQFF.

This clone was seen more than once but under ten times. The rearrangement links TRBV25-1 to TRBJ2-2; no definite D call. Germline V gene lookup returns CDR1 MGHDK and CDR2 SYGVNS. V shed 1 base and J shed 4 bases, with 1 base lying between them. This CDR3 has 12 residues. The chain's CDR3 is CASSESTGELFF. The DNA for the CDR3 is TGTGCCAGCAGTGAATCCACCGGGGAGCTGTTTTTT. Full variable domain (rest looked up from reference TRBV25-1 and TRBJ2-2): EADIYQTPRYLVIGTGKKITLECSQTMGHDKMYWYQQDPGMELHLIHYSYGVNSTEKGDLSSESTVSRIRTEHFPLTLESARPSHTSQYLCASSESTGELFFGEGSRLTVL.

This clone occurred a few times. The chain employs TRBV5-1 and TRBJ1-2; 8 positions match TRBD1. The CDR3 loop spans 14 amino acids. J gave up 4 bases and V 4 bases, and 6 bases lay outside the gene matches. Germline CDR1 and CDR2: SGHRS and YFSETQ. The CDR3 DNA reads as TGCGCCAGCAGCCCACAGGGGGGGAGCTATGGCTACACCTTC. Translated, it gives CASSPQGGSYGYTF. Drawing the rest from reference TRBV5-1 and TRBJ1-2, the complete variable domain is KAGVTQTPRYLIKTRGQQVTLSCSPISGHRSVSWYQQTPGQGLQFLFEYFSETQRNKGNFPGRFSGRQFSNSRSEMNVSTLELGDSALYLCASSPQGGSYGYTFGSGTRLTVV.

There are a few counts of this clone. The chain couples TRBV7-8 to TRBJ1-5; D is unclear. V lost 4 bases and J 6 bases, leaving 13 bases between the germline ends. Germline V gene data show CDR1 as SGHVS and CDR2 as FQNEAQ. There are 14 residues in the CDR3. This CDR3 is CASSSLGPSQPQHF. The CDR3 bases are TGTGCCAGCAGCTCCCTAGGCCCCAGTCAGCCCCAGCATTTT.

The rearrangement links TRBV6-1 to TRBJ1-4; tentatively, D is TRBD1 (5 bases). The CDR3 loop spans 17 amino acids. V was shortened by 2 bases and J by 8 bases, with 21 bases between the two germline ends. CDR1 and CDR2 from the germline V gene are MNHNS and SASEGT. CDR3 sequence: CASSESPGGGRREKLFF. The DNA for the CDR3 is TGTGCCAGCAGTGAATCCCCCGGGGGGGGAAGGCGAGAAAAACTGTTTTTT.

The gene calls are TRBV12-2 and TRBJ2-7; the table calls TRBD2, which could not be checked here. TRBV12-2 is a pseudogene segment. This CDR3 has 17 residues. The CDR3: CASRLAPPPPSTDEQYF. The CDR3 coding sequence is TGTGCAAGTCGCTTAGCCCCCCCGCCGCCTTCAACGGACGAGCAGTACTTC.

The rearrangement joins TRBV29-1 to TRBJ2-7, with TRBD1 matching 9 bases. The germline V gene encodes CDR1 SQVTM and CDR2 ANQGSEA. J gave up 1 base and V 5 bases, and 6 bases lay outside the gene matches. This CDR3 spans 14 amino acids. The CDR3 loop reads CSVTGTGSSYEQYF. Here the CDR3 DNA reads TGCAGCGTTACCGGGACAGGGTCGTCCTACGAGCAGTACTTC.